This paragraph reports one TCR beta chain. The sample belongs to a study of blood T cell repertoires in COVID-19. Study-level background: Sites in the United States, Italy and Spain provided acute and convalescent COVID-19 samples. From T cells, B-cell-depleted T cells, or PBMCs came the material, which was cDNA or gDNA.

Original processing notes: From reference gene primer amplification, estimates of nucleated cell counts were derived. The table came from immunoSEQ multiplex PCR; TCRdb's copy has only in-frame clones and leaves some out. That table supplies the V and J calls and clone size; D and trimming were determined from the DNA. This sample has about 140,000 clones; around 81% occur once, and the top ten carry 7.5% to 8.5%. Trimming took 5 bases from V and 7 from J; bases not matched to a gene: 9. The CDR3 is 15 residues long. Per the germline V gene, CDR1 is MNHEY and CDR2 is SMNVEV (reference sequence). This chain connects TRBV27 to TRBJ2-7, with 12 bases lining up with TRBD2. The material sequenced was peripheral blood. The source of this sequence is a human donor in a cohort sampled during active COVID-19. CDR3 residues: CASSGTSGPTREQYF. Here the CDR3 DNA reads TGTGCCAGCAGTGGGACTAGCGGGCCTACGAGGGAGCAGTACTTC.